One TCR beta chain is described in this entry. The data stem from a study of blood T cell repertoires in COVID-19. Study overall: The origin of the acute and convalescent COVID-19 samples was the United States, Italy and Spain.

Authors' methods: Amplification of reference gene primers was used by the study to estimate nucleated cell counts. Libraries were prepared by immunoSEQ multiplex PCR; TCRdb keeps only in-frame clonotypes and omits some of them. That table gives V, J and clone size, and the DNA gave D and trimming. This table holds more than 95,000 clones, about four fifths found once. Looked up from germline, CDR1 is KGHSH and CDR2 is LQKENI. V lost 2 bases, J lost 3 bases, and 4 bases stayed unmatched. The CDR3 is 15 amino acids. The sequencing input was peripheral blood. J is TRBJ2-3 and V is TRBV18; 8 bases map to TRBD1. This sequence originates from a man older than 75 with acute or convalescent COVID-19. CDR3 region: CASSPGQGVTDTQYF. The CDR3 DNA is TGTGCCAGCTCACCAGGACAGGGTGTGACAGATACGCAGTATTTT.